This TCR beta chain came from a study of T cells in Graves' hyperthyroidism and ophthalmopathy. Study findings and constraints: Most thyroid-expanded clonotypes above 0.001 were also found in blood. A 13 V-J model separated ophthalmopathy from stable hyperthyroidism.

As regards this clonotype: Its antigen is not identified. The junction does not match germline at one end; this may be a read error.

The TCR beta CDR3 regions underwent amplification using RNA transcripts as the source. Initially, a first-round RT-PCR of the TCR CDR3 employed the HTBI primer set. TCRdb reprocessed the multiplex PCR reads via MiXCR and lists one record per CDR3 protein. Of just under 750,000 distinct CDR3 sequences in the sample, about a third were seen once. Clinical symptoms, serum thyroxine and TRAb, thyroid ultrasound and orbital computed tomography were used for the diagnoses. This receptor was identified in a woman aged 40 to 50 with Graves' hyperthyroidism. Sequencing was performed on blood.

The CDR3 sequence: CSARGGPAGLARPF. The DNA for the CDR3 is TGCAGTGCTAGAGGGGGACCGGCGGGACTAGCGCGTCCTTTC. The chain recombines TRBV20-1 with TRBJ2-7; TRBD2 matches at 10 bases. Germline V gene data show CDR1 as DFQATT and CDR2 as SNEGSKA (reference sequence). CDR3 length equals 14 residues.